The sequence of this T cell receptor beta chain was determined in a study of CD8+ T cells in alopecia areata. From PBMCs, CD4+ and CD8+ T cells were sorted. A word on this clone: Antigen unknown.

General observations from the study: Lesional scalp, especially alopecia totalis/universalis, showed higher clonality than normal scalp. Compared with mice, patients displayed less clear TCR sharing, possibly for HLA-related reasons.

cDNA prepared by RNA extraction and subsequent reverse transcription served as the template for sequencing. Sequencing was performed with immunoSEQ multiplex PCR; in TCRdb, only in-frame clones are kept and a portion is missing. The sample gives approximately 99,000 clones, around 59% of which show up once; 20% to 25% is in the top ten. The source is a human donor in good health. Source material: CD8+ T cells sorted from blood.

For the CDR3, the DNA is TGTGCCTCCTGGGCACTCTCCCTCGCAGGCCCTGAAGCTTTCTTT. Amino acid sequence: CASWALSLAGPEAFF. This chain uses TRBV30 with TRBJ1-1; D is unresolved. The CDR3 covers 15 residues. V dropped 7 bases and J dropped 6 bases, with 24 bases sitting between them. Per germline, CDR1 GTSNPN and CDR2 SVGIG (reference sequence).